The next 8 T cell receptor beta chains were all read from a single sample in a study of cytomegalovirus exposure and HLA in healthy donors. Primers: 60 Vbeta forward and 13 Jbeta reverse. Assay used: immunoSEQ multiplex PCR; TCRdb lists only in-frame clones, some missing. The sample lists 110,000 to 150,000 clones, roughly three quarters occurring once. Sequenced material: PBMCs. The receptors derive from a female donor in good health and CMV-seronegative.

The genes are TRBV27 and TRBJ1-4; 11 nucleotides line up with TRBD1. Germline loops: CDR1 MNHEY, CDR2 SMNVEV (reference sequence). J was trimmed by 7 bases and V by 3 bases; bases with no gene match: 7. This CDR3 is built from 16 residues. CDR3 amino acids: CASSFMFGQGAEKLFF. As DNA, the CDR3 is TGTGCCAGCAGTTTTATGTTCGGACAGGGGGCTGAAAAACTGTTTTTT.

The CDR3 nucleotides read TGTGCCAGCAGTTTAACCGCAGGCCGAAATGAAAAACTGTTTTTT. Translating gives CASSLTAGRNEKLFF. The chain uses TRBV27 and TRBJ1-4; no clear D gene. Germline CDR1 is MNHEY and CDR2 is SMNVEV (reference sequence). The germline V and J ends were trimmed by 2 bases and 5 bases, with 12 bases remaining between them. CDR3 length: 15 amino acids.

This chain connects TRBV5-6 to TRBJ2-5, with TRBD2 matching over 8 bases. The germline gives CDR1 SGHDT, CDR2 YYEEEE. This CDR3 has 17 amino acids. V shed 0 bases and J 6 bases; nucleotides not matched to a gene: 13. The CDR3 spells CASSLDMPAGVGKTQYF. CDR3 DNA sequence: TGTGCCAGCAGCTTGGATATGCCAGCGGGGGTGGGGAAGACCCAGTACTTC.

V usage is TRBV10-2 and J usage is TRBJ1-2, with a tentative D call TRBD1 (6 bases). CDR1 and CDR2 (germline): WSHSY, SAAADI. V lost 3 bases and J 6 bases, leaving 14 bases between the germline ends. This CDR3 contains 14 residues. Here the CDR3 reads CASSEQGGVDGYTF. The CDR3, as DNA: TGCGCCAGCAGTGAACAGGGTGGGGTGGATGGCTACACCTTC.

In this sample, this clone turned up a few times. The CDR3 DNA sequence: TGCGCCAGCAGCTTGGGACAGTCCTACGAGCAGTACTTC. This translates into CASSLGQSYEQYF. V usage is TRBV5-1 and J usage is TRBJ2-7, with D perhaps matching TRBD1 (5 bases). Between the trimmed V and J ends, which lost 0 bases and 1 base, there was a span of 5 bases. Germline-derived CDR1 and CDR2 are SGHRS and YFSETQ. The CDR3 length is 13 residues.

V usage is TRBV5-4 and J usage is TRBJ2-7, with D possibly being TRBD1 (7 bases). Trimming pared 1 base from V and 1 base from J, leaving 9 bases between. CDR1 and CDR2 from the germline V gene are SGHNT and YYREEE (reference sequence). The CDR3 is made up of 14 amino acids. CDR3 coding DNA: TGTGCCAGCAGCTTGCCAGGGGGGTCCTACGAGCAGTACTTC. This translates into CASSLPGGSYEQYF.

This chain links TRBV25-1 with TRBJ2-6, with 7 nucleotides matching TRBD1. Germline lookup yields CDR1 MGHDK and CDR2 SYGVNS. The CDR3 has 17 amino acids. Losses at the gene ends were 4 bases for V and 3 bases for J; bases not matched to a gene: 9. The CDR3 sequence is CASSGQGTGDGANVLTF. DNA of the CDR3: TGTGCCAGCAGTGGCCAGGGAACAGGGGATGGGGCCAACGTCCTGACTTTC. Combining the CDR3 with reference TRBV25-1 and TRBJ2-6 gives the whole variable domain EADIYQTPRYLVIGTGKKITLECSQTMGHDKMYWYQQDPGMELHLIHYSYGVNSTEKGDLSSESTVSRIRTEHFPLTLESARPSHTSQYLCASSGQGTGDGANVLTFGAGSRLTVL.

This chain joins TRBV7-3 and TRBJ2-6, with a possible D match to TRBD1 (6 bases). Germline V lookup: CDR1 SGHTA, CDR2 FQGTGA. V was pared by 1 base and J by 4 bases, with 14 bases between. CDR3 length equals 17 residues. CDR3 amino acids: CASSLIEGVTGANVLTF. DNA of the CDR3: TGTGCCAGCAGCTTAATAGAGGGGGTTACCGGGGCCAACGTCCTGACTTTC.